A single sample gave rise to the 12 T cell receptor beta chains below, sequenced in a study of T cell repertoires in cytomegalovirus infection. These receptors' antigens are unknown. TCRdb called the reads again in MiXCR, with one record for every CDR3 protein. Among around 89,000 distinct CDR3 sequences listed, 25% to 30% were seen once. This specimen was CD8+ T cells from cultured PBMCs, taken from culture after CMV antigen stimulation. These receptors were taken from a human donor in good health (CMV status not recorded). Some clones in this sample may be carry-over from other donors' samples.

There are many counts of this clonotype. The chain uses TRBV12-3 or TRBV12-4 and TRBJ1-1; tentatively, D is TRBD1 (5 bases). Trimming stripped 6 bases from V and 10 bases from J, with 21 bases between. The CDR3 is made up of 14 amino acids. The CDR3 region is CASSPPGTLKGAFF. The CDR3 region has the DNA TGTGCCAGCAGCCCCCCCGGGACCCTCAAGGGAGCTTTCTTT.

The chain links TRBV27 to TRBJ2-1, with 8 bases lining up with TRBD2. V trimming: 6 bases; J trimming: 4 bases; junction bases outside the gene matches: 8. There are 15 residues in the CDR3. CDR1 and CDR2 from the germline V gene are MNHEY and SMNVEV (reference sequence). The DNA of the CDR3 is TGTGCCAGCAGCTTAGCGGGGCCGAGATACAATGAGCAGTTCTTC. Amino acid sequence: CASSLAGPRYNEQFF.

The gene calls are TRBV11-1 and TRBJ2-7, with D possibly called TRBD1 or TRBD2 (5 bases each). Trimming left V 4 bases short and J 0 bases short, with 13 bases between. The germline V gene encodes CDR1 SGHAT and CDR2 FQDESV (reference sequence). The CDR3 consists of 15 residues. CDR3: CASSSSWDVSYEQYF. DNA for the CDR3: TGTGCCAGCAGCTCCTCATGGGACGTCTCCTACGAGCAGTACTTC.

The CDR3 here is CASSLSQGAYGYTF. The CDR3 DNA sequence: TGTGCCAGCAGTTTATCCCAGGGGGCCTATGGCTACACCTTC. This chain uses TRBV27 with TRBJ1-2, with 8 bases identical to TRBD1. The CDR3 contains 14 residues. Germline lookup yields CDR1 MNHEY and CDR2 SMNVEV (reference sequence). With V trimmed by 0 bases and J by 4 bases, 1 base remained unmatched.

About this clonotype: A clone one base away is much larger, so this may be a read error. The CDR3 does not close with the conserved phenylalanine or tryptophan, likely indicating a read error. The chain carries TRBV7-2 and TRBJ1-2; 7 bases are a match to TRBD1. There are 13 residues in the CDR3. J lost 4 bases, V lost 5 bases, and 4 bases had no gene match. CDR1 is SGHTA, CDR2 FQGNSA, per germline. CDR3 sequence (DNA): TGTGCCAGCAGCCGCGGACAGGTCTATGGCTACACCTGC. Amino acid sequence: CASSRGQVYGYTC.

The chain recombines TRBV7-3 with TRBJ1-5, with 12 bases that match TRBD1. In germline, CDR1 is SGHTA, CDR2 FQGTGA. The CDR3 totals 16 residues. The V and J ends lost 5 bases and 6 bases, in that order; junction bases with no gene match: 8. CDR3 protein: CASSTLGQGAIQPQHF. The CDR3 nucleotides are TGTGCCAGCAGCACACTGGGACAGGGGGCGATTCAGCCCCAGCATTTT.

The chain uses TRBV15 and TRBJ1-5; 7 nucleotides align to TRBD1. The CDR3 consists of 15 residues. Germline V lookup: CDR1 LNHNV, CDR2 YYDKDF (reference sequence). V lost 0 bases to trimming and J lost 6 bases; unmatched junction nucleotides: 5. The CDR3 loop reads CATSRDAGTVQPQHF. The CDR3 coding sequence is TGTGCCACCAGCAGAGACGCCGGGACAGTTCAGCCCCAGCATTTT.

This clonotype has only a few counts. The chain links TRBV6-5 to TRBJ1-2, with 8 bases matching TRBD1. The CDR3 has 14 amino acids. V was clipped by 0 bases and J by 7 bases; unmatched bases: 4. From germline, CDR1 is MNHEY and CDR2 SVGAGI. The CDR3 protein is CASSYSLQGAGYTF. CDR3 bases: TGTGCCAGCAGTTACTCTCTGCAGGGGGCTGGCTACACCTTC.

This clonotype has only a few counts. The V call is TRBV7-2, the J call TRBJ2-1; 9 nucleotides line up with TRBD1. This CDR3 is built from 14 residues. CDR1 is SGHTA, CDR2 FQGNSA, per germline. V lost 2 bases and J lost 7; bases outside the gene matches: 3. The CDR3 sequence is CASSLNRGHNEQFF. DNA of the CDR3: TGTGCCAGCAGCTTAAACAGGGGGCATAATGAGCAGTTCTTC.

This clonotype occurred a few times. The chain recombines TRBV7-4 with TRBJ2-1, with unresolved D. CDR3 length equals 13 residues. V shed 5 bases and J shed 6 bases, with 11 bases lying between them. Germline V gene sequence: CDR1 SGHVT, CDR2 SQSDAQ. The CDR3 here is CASSQPLPNEQFF. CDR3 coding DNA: TGTGCCAGCAGCCAGCCCCTCCCCAATGAGCAGTTCTTC.

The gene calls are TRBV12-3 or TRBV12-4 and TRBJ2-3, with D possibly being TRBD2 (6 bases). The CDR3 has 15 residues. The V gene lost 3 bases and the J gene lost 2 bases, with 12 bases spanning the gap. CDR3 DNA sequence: TGTGCCAGCAGTTTTTTGCGGGGACTCACAGATACGCAGTATTTT. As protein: CASSFLRGLTDTQYF.

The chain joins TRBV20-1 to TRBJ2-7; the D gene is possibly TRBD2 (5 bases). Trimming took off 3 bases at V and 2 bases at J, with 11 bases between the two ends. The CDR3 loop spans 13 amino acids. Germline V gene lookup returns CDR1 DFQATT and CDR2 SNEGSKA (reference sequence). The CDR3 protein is CSASQDLTYEQYF. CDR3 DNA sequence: TGCAGTGCTAGCCAGGACTTGACCTACGAGCAGTACTTC.